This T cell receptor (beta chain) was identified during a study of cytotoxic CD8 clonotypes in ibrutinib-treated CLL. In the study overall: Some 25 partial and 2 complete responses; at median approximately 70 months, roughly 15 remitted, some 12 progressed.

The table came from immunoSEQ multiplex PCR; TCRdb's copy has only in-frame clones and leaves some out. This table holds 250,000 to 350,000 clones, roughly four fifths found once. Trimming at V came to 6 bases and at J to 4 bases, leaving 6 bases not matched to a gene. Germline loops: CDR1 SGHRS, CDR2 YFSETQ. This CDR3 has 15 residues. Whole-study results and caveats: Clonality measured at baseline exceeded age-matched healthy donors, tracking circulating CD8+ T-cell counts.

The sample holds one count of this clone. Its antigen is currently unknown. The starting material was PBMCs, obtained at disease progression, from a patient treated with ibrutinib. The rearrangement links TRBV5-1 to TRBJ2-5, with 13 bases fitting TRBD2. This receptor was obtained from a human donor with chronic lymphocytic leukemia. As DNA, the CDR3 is TGCGCCAGCACCAAGGGACTAGCGGGGATAGAGACCCAGTACTTC. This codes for CASTKGLAGIETQYF.